The clone carrying this T cell receptor (beta chain) came up a few times. The data stem from a study of blood T cell repertoires in COVID-19. Study information: Nucleic acid was either cDNA or gDNA, and it came from T cells, B-cell-depleted T cells, or PBMCs.

Source study methods: For nucleated cells, counts were estimated from reference gene primer amplification. Assay: immunoSEQ multiplex PCR; the TCRdb copy retains only in-frame clones and omits some. The DNA gave D and trimming, while V, J and clone size come from that table. The table records some 330,000 clones, over 85% of them present only once. Germline V gives CDR1 MNHNS, CDR2 SASEGT. V gave up 2 bases and J gave up 2 bases, with 7 bases separating them. This CDR3 region has 14 residues. Patients at the Seattle site were enrolled during active infection and followed longitudinally. Sequencing used peripheral blood. This chain connects TRBV6-1 to TRBJ2-1; a possible D gene is TRBD1 (6 bases). The TCR was taken from a woman in her twenties or thirties with COVID-19, enrolled during active disease. CDR3 protein: CASSERDTYNEQFF. The CDR3 DNA reads TGTGCCAGCAGTGAAAGGGACACCTACAATGAGCAGTTCTTC.